The T cell receptor beta chain described here comes from a study of regulatory T cells in long-lasting Graves disease. As to time point: persistent/refractory GD, antithyroid drugs over 5 years with positive TRAb. Generation of the TCR library employed RNA extracted from PBMCs. Guidelines of the American Thyroid Association were used to diagnose Graves' disease. This clonotype has a count of ten or more. The antigen is not known. Both iRepertoire HTBI primers and Arm-PCR of CDR3 regions were used to build the TCR beta libraries. MiXCR, applied by TCRdb to the multiplex PCR reads, yields one record per CDR3 protein. The sample records more than 350,000 distinct CDR3 sequences, roughly 21% being singletons. Findings and caveats of the study: Patients with persistent Graves' had lower TCR diversity than newly diagnosed patients.

V lost 1 base and J lost 5, with 14 bases in between. CDR1 is DFQATT and CDR2 is SNEGSKA in the germline V gene (reference sequence). The CDR3 is 14 residues long. The J gene is TRBJ2-5, the V gene TRBV20-1, with D tentatively TRBD1 (8 bases). The clonotype originates from a female donor with Graves disease. The sequences come from peripheral blood mononuclear cells (PBMCs), collected when the disease was refractory, from a patient treated with antithyroid drugs. The chain's CDR3 is CSARATGEGETQYF. In nucleotides, the CDR3 is TGCAGTGCTAGAGCGACAGGGGAGGGGGAGACCCAGTACTTC.